The subject of this entry is one TCR beta chain. The antigen is unknown. These data originate in a study of T cell clones after liver transplantation. The method was immunoSEQ multiplex PCR; TCRdb's version includes in-frame clones alone and lacks a portion of them. The data contain tens of thousands of clones, about four fifths of them seen just once; the ten biggest clones take up around 8.5%. Notes on the study in general: Circulating graft-donor-reactive CD4 TCRbeta sequences fell significantly post-transplant in 5 of 8 subjects.

This CDR3 is 12 amino acids long. V was clipped by 10 bases and J by 4 bases; unmatched bases: 3. Germline V gene data show CDR1 as SSHAT and CDR2 as FNYEAQ (reference sequence). The specimen was CD4+ T cells from blood, collected before liver transplant. This chain links TRBV7-7 with TRBJ2-2; 7 positions match TRBD1. This clonotype was obtained from a human donor who received a liver transplant. CDR3 protein: CAKGTATGELFF. In nucleotides, the CDR3 is TGTGCCAAGGGGACAGCCACCGGGGAGCTGTTTTTT.